This T cell receptor beta chain was captured in a study of CD8+ T cells in alopecia areata. Study information: Female approximately 6-10-week-old C3H/HeJ recipients received skin from 6-12-month-old C3H/HeJ graft donors with spontaneous alopecia. The study's findings and limits: Clarity of TCR sharing across patients fell short of that in mice, possibly HLA-related.

Sequencing used cDNA as its template, made by extracting RNA and reverse transcribing it. TCRdb's table, derived via immunoSEQ multiplex PCR, lists solely in-frame clones and lacks some. The data show approximately 300,000 clones, none appearing only once, with 1.2% held by the ten largest. Cells that came from pooled cutaneous lymph nodes were sorted using CD4, CD8alpha, NKG2D, NKG2ACE and other markers. The germline V gene has CDR1 NSQYPW and CDR2 LRSPGD (reference sequence). J gave up 5 bases and V 11 bases, and 0 bases lay outside the gene matches. The length of the CDR3 is 10 residues. This clone has more than one count but fewer than ten. Antigen unknown. Gene names are mouse gene names. Sequencing ends 4 residues short of the CDR3 end; the germline J gene provides the rest.

The receptor's source is a C3H/HeJ mouse with alopecia areata. MHC haplotype of the mouse line: H2-k. This chain connects TRBV1 to TRBJ2-1; 7 bases match TRBD2. Sequencing was done on a sample of CD4+ T cells sorted from a lymph node. CDR3 in amino acids: CTGGDAEQFF. The DNA read from the CDR3 is TGCACCGGGGGGGATGCT.